The clone carrying this T cell receptor (beta chain) was seen repeatedly, ten times or more. Its antigen remains unidentified. This entry is derived from a study of Graves' ophthalmopathy and Graves' hyperthyroidism. Overall study findings and caveats: Sensitivity reached 60% to 71% and specificity approximately 78% when the model predicted ophthalmopathy progression.

The authors defined stable hyperthyroidism as no ophthalmopathy within 18 months of follow-up. Diagnosis was based on clinical symptoms, serum thyroxine, TRAb, thyroid ultrasound and orbital computed tomography. Out of around 9.5 ml of fresh peripheral blood, PBMCs were obtained. Germline V gene data show CDR1 as MDHEN and CDR2 as SYDVKM. V shed 0 bases and J shed 3 bases, with 18 bases lying between them. The CDR3 runs 18 residues. Amplification targeted the TCR beta CDR3 regions, with RNA transcripts as the source material. The authors performed first-round RT-PCR with HTBI primers and then a second-round multiplex PCR. Using its own MiXCR run on the multiplex PCR reads, TCRdb lists one record per CDR3 protein. The sample yields 350,000 to 400,000 distinct CDR3 sequences, approximately 15% seen once.

The gene calls are TRBV28 and TRBJ1-5; D is perhaps TRBD1 (5 bases). Sequenced sample: peripheral blood. The receptor comes from a woman under 30 with stable Graves' hyperthyroidism. The CDR3 bases are TGTGCCAGCAGTTTATGGCAGGGAGCCCTCGTCTCCAATCAGCCCCAGCATTTT. Translation: CASSLWQGALVSNQPQHF. The full variable domain, with the rest looked up from reference TRBV28 and TRBJ1-5, is DVKVTQSSRYLVKRTGEKVFLECVQDMDHENMFWYRQDPGLGLRLIYFSYDVKMKEKGDIPEGYSVSREKKERFSLILESASTNQTSMYLCASSLWQGALVSNQPQHFGDGTRLSIL.